This T cell receptor (beta chain) appears in the sequencing data of a study of T cell responses to AZD1222 COVID-19 vaccine (dated by TCRdb to the early 2020s). In terms of the full investigation: A total of 233 trial participants underwent TCR sequencing, of whom 207 received two doses of AZD1222 and around 25 received two doses of the MenACWY control vaccine. Enrollment into the trials was organized by age into subgroups of 18-55, 56-69 and 70-plus years, and those subgroups contained about 160, 30 and 59 TCR-sequenced participants, respectively.

The CDR3 regions of human TCRbeta chains were subjected to immunosequencing. The source study handled its data this way. Repertoire TCRs were checked for matches against a reference library of SARS-CoV-2-specific TCRs that had been generated using the MIRA antigen-specificity platform. Breadth was defined as the fraction of unique TCRs that were SARS-CoV-2-associated. Depth was defined as the fraction of total T cells that were SARS-CoV-2-associated. Using the MIRA data, each spike-specific TCR was mapped to the spike region that the TCR reacts to and placed in a CD4 or CD8 class. Log10-transformed breadth and depth values were compared by one-way ANOVA with Sidak's multiple comparisons tests. TCRdb retrieved this table from immuneACCESS and kept in-frame rearrangements only. Not all clones are present; in checked studies, unresolved V genes account for under half, and no reason is known for the remainder. V and J calls plus clone size are reproduced from that table; the DNA served to infer D and trimming. The table for this sample lists about 210,000 clones; approximately 94% of them were counted only once. The ten most abundant clones make up 1.5% to 2% of the sample.

About this clone itself: Its antigen is unknown. No base-level quality is on record; no much larger clone is a single base apart.

Overall study outcomes, separate from this receptor: Vaccine-associated CD4 TCRs spanned the whole spike protein, with dominant responses in regions 160-218 and 743-854. Because no day 14 peak-response samples were available, repertoires were characterized only after the peak T cell response. Conclusions about previously exposed vaccinees are limited because only 6 or 7 AZD1222 recipients were SARS-CoV-2 seropositive at baseline. Nearly half of unique spike-specific TCRs reportedly recognized epitopes outside regions mutated in the B.1.351 and B.1.1.7 variants. The 56-69-year group was small, and its depth increase did not reach significance, likely because of low power. Participants were mostly white British and included more females than males, and it was suggested by the authors that clonal diversity may have been underestimated. After two AZD1222 doses, both the breadth and the depth of spike-specific TCRs were significantly higher than at day 0 and than in MenACWY recipients.

The label giving this sample's time point can be read as: about 28 days (+/-7) after the second vaccine dose. This sample's treatment or condition label indicates: meningococcal conjugate vaccine given as trial control. Vaccinee samples came from UK trials COV001 and COV002, including a single-blind randomized controlled phase 2/3 trial of AZD1222 (ChAdOx1 nCoV-19) in healthy adults. Trial participant PBMC samples were collected at day 0 and day 28 after the second dose for TCRbeta chain sequencing. Material: peripheral blood, obtained 28 days after the second dose of the MenACWY control vaccine. This receptor was taken from an adult who received the MenACWY meningococcal vaccine as a control.

The CDR3 region reads CATSSRAQNSPLHF. The nucleotide sequence reads TGTGCCACCAGCAGTAGGGCCCAAAATTCACCCCTCCACTTT. The chain uses TRBV15 and TRBJ1-6; there is no confident call for the D gene. The CDR3 goes from the cysteine to the phenylalanine over 14 residues. Kept here is only the CDR3 DNA, which spans 42 bases and is read in frame from base 1. Cut back by 3 bases and 7 bases, the V and J ends lie 10 bases apart. In the germline V gene (reference sequence), CDR1 corresponds to LNHNV and CDR2 to YYDKDF.